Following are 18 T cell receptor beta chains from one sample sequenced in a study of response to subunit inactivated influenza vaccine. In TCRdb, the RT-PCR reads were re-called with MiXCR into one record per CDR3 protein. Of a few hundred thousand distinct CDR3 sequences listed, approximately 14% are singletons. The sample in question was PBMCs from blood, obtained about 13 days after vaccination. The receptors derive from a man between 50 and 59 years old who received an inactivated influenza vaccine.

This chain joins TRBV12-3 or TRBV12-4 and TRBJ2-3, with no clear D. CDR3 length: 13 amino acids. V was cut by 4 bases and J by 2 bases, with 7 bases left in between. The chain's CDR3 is CASSSLVTDTQYF. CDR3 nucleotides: TGTGCCAGCAGTTCCTTAGTCACAGATACGCAGTATTTT.

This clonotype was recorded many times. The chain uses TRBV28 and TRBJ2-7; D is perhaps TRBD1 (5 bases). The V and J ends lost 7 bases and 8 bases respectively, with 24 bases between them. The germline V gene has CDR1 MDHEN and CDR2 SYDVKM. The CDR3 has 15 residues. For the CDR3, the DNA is TGTGCCAGCAACTCATTAATGACAGCAAGTACGAAGCAGTACTTC. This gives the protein CASNSLMTASTKQYF. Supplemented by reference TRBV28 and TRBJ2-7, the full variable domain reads DVKVTQSSRYLVKRTGEKVFLECVQDMDHENMFWYRQDPGLGLRLIYFSYDVKMKEKGDIPEGYSVSREKKERFSLILESASTNQTSMYLCASNSLMTASTKQYFGPGTRLTVT.

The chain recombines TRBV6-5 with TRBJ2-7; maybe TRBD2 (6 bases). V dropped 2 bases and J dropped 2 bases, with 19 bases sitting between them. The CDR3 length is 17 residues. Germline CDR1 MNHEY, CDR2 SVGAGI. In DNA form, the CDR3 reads TGTGCCAGCAGTTACGGTCGCGGTCGGGGGAACCCCTACGAGCAGTACTTC. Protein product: CASSYGRGRGNPYEQYF.

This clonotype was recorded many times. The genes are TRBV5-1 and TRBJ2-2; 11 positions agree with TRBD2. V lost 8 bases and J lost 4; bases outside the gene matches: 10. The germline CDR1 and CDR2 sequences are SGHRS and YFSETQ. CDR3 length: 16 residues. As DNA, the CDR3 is TGCGCCAGTTGGCCTAGCGGGAGGCTGAGCACCGGGGAGCTGTTTTTT. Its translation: CASWPSGRLSTGELFF.

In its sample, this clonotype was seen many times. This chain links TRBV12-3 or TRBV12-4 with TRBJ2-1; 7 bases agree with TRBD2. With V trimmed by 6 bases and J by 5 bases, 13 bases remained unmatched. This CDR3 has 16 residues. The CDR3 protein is CASSPQGLAVNNEQFF. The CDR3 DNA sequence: TGTGCCAGCAGCCCCCAGGGCCTAGCGGTGAACAATGAGCAGTTCTTC.

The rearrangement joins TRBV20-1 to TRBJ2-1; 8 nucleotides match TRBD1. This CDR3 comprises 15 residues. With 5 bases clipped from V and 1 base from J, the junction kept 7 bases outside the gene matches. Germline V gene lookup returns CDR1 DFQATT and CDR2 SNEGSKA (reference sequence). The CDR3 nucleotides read TGCAGTGCTGCGGGACAGGCCCCTTCCTACAATGAGCAGTTCTTC. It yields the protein CSAAGQAPSYNEQFF.

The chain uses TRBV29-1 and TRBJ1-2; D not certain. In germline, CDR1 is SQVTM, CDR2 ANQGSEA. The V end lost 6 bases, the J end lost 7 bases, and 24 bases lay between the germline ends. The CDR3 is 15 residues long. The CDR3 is CSVAMGSPNLSGYTF. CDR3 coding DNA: TGCAGCGTCGCAATGGGGTCCCCTAATCTGAGTGGCTACACCTTC.

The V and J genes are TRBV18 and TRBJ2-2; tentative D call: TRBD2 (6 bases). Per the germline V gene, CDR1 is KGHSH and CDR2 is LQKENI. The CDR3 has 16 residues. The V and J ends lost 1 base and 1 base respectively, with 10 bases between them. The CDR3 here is CASSPQLAVNTGELFF. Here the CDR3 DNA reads TGTGCCAGCTCACCACAGTTAGCGGTGAACACCGGGGAGCTGTTTTTT.

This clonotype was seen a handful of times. The chain's CDR3 is CAIGARDGQETQYF. As DNA, the CDR3 is TGTGCCATCGGAGCCAGGGATGGGCAAGAGACCCAGTACTTC. This chain joins TRBV24-1 and TRBJ2-5; D possibly corresponds to TRBD1 (5 bases). This CDR3 comprises 14 residues. V shed 11 bases and J shed 2 bases, with 17 bases lying between them. CDR1 is KGHDR, CDR2 SFDVKD, per germline.

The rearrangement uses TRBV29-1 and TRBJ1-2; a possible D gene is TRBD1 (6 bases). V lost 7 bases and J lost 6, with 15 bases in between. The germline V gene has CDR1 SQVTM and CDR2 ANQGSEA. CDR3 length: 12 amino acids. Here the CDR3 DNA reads TGCAGCGGGGGGGCGGCAGCTCATGGCTACACCTTC. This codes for CSGGAAAHGYTF.

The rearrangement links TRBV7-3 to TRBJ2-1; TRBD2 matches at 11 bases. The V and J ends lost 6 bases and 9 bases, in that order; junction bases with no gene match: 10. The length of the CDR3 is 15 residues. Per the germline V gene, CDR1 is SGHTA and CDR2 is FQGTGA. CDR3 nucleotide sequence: TGTGCCAGCAGGGCTCTGGGACTAGCGGAGATTGAGCAGTTCTTC. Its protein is CASRALGLAEIEQFF.

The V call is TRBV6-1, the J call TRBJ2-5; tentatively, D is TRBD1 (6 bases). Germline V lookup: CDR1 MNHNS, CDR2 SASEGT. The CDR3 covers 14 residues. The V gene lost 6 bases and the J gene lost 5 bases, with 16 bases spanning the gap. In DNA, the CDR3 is TGTGCCAGCAGAACAGGGTTAGGAAGCGAGACCCAGTACTTC. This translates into CASRTGLGSETQYF.

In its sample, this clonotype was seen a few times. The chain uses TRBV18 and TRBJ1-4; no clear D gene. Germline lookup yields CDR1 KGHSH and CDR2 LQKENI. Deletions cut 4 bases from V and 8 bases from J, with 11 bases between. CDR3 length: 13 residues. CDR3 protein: CASSLSDGEKLFF. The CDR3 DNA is TGTGCCAGCTCACTTTCGGATGGGGAAAAACTGTTTTTT.

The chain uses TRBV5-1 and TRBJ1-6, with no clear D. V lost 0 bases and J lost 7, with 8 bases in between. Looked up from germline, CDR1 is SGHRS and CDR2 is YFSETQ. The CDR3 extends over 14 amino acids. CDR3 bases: TGCGCCAGCAGCTTGGGCGCCACGAATTCACCCCTCCACTTT. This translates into CASSLGATNSPLHF.

For the CDR3, the DNA is TGTGCCAGCAGTTACTCGAAAGGTTATGAGCAGTTCTTC. Protein: CASSYSKGYEQFF. The chain joins TRBV6-5 to TRBJ2-1; D gene unclear. This CDR3 contains 13 residues. Trimming pared 0 bases from V and 8 bases from J, leaving 8 bases between. Germline-derived CDR1 and CDR2 are MNHEY and SVGAGI.

The chain's CDR3 is CASTSGTGGYIDEQFF. The CDR3 DNA sequence: TGTGCCAGCACCTCGGGCACGGGAGGGTATATCGATGAGCAGTTCTTC. This sequence joins TRBV12-3 or TRBV12-4 and TRBJ2-1, with TRBD2 matching over 8 bases. The CDR3 loop spans 16 amino acids. V lost 7 bases, J lost 8 bases, and 16 bases stayed unmatched.

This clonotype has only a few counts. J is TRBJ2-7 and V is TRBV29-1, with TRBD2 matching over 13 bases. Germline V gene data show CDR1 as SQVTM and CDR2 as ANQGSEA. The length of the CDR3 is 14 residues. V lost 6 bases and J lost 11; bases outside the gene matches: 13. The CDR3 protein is CSVALTSGRIGEYF. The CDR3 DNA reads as TGCAGCGTCGCCTTGACTAGCGGGAGGATCGGGGAGTACTTC.

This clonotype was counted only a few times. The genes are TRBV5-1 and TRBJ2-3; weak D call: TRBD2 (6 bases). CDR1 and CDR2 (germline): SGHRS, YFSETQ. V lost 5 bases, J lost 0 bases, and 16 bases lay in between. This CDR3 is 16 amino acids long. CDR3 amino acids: CASSQTRGRSTDTQYF. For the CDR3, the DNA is TGCGCCAGCAGTCAAACGCGGGGCAGGAGCACAGATACGCAGTATTTT.